The 9 T cell receptor beta chains below come from one sample, sequenced in a study of blood T cell repertoires in COVID-19. The repertoire was sequenced with immunoSEQ multiplex PCR; TCRdb's copy has only in-frame clones and lacks some. The profile covers 90,000 to 130,000 clones, with approximately 89% appearing a single time and about 4.5% taken by the ten largest. Sequenced input: peripheral blood. The receptors here all came from a middle-aged man with acute or convalescent COVID-19.

The chain couples TRBV7-2 to TRBJ2-1; TRBD2 might be the D (5 bases). V lost 3 bases and J 9 bases, leaving 18 bases between the germline ends. Per the germline V gene, CDR1 is SGHTA and CDR2 is FQGNSA. This CDR3 comprises 15 residues. The CDR3 coding sequence is TGTGCCAGCAGCTTTAGGGCCGGGATCGGAATTGAGCAGTTCTTC. It encodes CASSFRAGIGIEQFF. The whole variable domain, filled in from reference TRBV7-2 and TRBJ2-1, reads GAGVSQSPSNKVTEKGKDVELRCDPISGHTALYWYRQSLGQGLEFLIYFQGNSAPDKSGLPSDRFSAERTGGSVSTLTIQRTQQEDSAVYLCASSFRAGIGIEQFFGPGTRLTVL.

The CDR3, as DNA: TGTGCCAGCAGCGCGGAGGGGGCTGGGACTGAAGCTTTCTTT. Translated, it gives CASSAEGAGTEAFF. The gene calls are TRBV11-2 and TRBJ1-1, with 7 bases lining up with TRBD1. The germline V gene encodes CDR1 SGHAT and CDR2 FQNNGV. After removal of 5 bases from V and 5 bases from J, the junction contained 8 bases not matched to a gene. CDR3 length equals 14 residues.

This rearrangement joins TRBV7-2 to TRBJ1-5; 7 nucleotides align to TRBD1. Germline V gives CDR1 SGHTA, CDR2 FQGNSA. V lost 2 bases and J lost 3; bases outside the gene matches: 1. There are 14 residues in the CDR3. For the CDR3, the DNA is TGTGCCAGCAGCTTAACAGGGGACAATCAGCCCCAGCATTTT. Translated: CASSLTGDNQPQHF.

The genes are TRBV10-3 and TRBJ2-5; TRBD2 matches at 8 bases. After removal of 3 bases from V and 4 bases from J, the junction contained 13 bases not matched to a gene. CDR1 and CDR2 from the germline V gene are ENHRY and SYGVKD. This CDR3 has 17 amino acids. In nucleotides, the CDR3 is TGTGCCATCAGTGACACTAAAGCGGGGGCCGTCAGAGAGACCCAGTACTTC. Amino acids: CAISDTKAGAVRETQYF.

This chain uses TRBV27 with TRBJ1-4, with D maybe TRBD1 (6 bases). V was clipped by 5 bases and J by 5 bases, with 9 bases between them. Germline V gives CDR1 MNHEY, CDR2 SMNVEV (reference sequence). CDR3 length equals 13 residues. This CDR3 is CASSRGTNEKLFF. CDR3 bases: TGTGCCAGCAGTAGGGGGACGAATGAAAAACTGTTTTTT.

This clone occurred once. This sequence joins TRBV19 and TRBJ2-7, with 11 nucleotides matching TRBD2. The V gene's germline CDR1 is LNHDA and CDR2 SQIVND (reference sequence). V lost 5 bases to trimming and J lost 2 bases; unmatched junction nucleotides: 2. The CDR3 sequence is 14 residues long. CDR3 region: CASSLTSGTYEQYF. CDR3 in DNA: TGTGCCAGTAGTTTGACTAGCGGGACCTACGAGCAGTACTTC.

The chain uses TRBV3-1 (or the pseudogene TRBV3-2) and TRBJ2-3; D gene unclear. The V gene's germline CDR1 is LGHDT and CDR2 YNNKEL (reference sequence). The germline V and J ends were trimmed by 3 bases and 2 bases, with 12 bases remaining between them. The CDR3 is 15 amino acids. The CDR3 region is CASSQERLTTDTQYF. The CDR3 nucleotides are TGTGCCAGCAGCCAGGAGCGCCTAACCACAGATACGCAGTATTTT.

This clone appeared a single time. The genes are TRBV19 and TRBJ2-1; 7 bases are a match to TRBD2. J lost 6 bases, V lost 3 bases, and 14 bases had no gene match. The CDR3 totals 17 residues. Per germline, CDR1 LNHDA and CDR2 SQIVND (reference sequence). In nucleotides, the CDR3 is TGTGCCAGTAGTATCAGCGCTAGCGGTTATACGGGCAATGAGCAGTTCTTC. Its translation is CASSISASGYTGNEQFF.

The chain links TRBV5-5 to TRBJ1-6; D may be TRBD1 (6 bases). Trimming took off 5 bases at V and 7 bases at J, with 13 bases between the two ends. This CDR3 is built from 14 residues. Germline CDR1 reads SGHKS; CDR2 reads YYEKEE (reference sequence). CDR3 region: CASSFTGLNSPLHF. In DNA form, the CDR3 reads TGTGCCAGCAGTTTCACAGGGTTGAATTCACCCCTCCACTTT.